These 15 T cell receptor beta chains were sequenced from one sample in a study of shared T cell receptors in the human thymus. Assay used: immunoSEQ multiplex PCR; TCRdb lists only in-frame clones, some missing. The data show more than 550,000 clones, approximately 85% seen once. These data were also reused for a study on human thymus T cells.

Material: thymocytes. The origin of the receptors is a girl less than two years old with a congenital heart defect.

The J gene is TRBJ2-7, the V gene TRBV7-9, with 8 nucleotides matching TRBD2. Germline-derived CDR1 and CDR2 are SEHNR and FQNEAQ (reference sequence). Unmatched junction bases numbered 9, after V lost 5 bases and J lost 0 bases. The CDR3 is 16 amino acids. CDR3 DNA: TGTGCCAGCAGCCCCATAGGGGGGACTAGCTCCTACGAGCAGTACTTC. This sequence encodes CASSPIGGTSSYEQYF.

CDR3 protein: CASSSAGYEQYF. CDR3 coding DNA: TGTGCCAGTAGTTCTGCGGGATACGAGCAGTACTTC. The chain carries TRBV19 and TRBJ2-7, with D perhaps TRBD2 (6 bases). The germline CDR1 and CDR2 sequences are LNHDA and SQIVND (reference sequence). This CDR3 is 12 amino acids long. The germline V and J ends were trimmed by 5 bases and 4 bases, with 9 bases remaining between them.

This clone was observed a handful of times. V and J are TRBV13 and TRBJ1-4, with 7 bases that match TRBD1. Germline trimming cut 6 bases from V and 8 bases from J; bases unmatched to any gene: 6. Germline loops: CDR1 PRHDT, CDR2 FYEKMQ (reference sequence). The CDR3 has 13 amino acids. The CDR3 sequence is CASRPRGVEKLFF. The CDR3, as DNA: TGTGCCAGCAGACCCAGGGGGGTGGAAAAACTGTTTTTT.

This rearrangement joins TRBV12-5 to TRBJ2-1, with TRBD2 matching 9 bases. J gave up 2 bases and V 3 bases, and 2 bases lay outside the gene matches. This CDR3 comprises 15 residues. Per germline, CDR1 LGHNT and CDR2 FRNRAP. CDR3 sequence reads: CASGFAGGPYNEQFF. The CDR3 DNA reads as TGTGCTAGTGGTTTCGCGGGGGGGCCCTACAATGAGCAGTTCTTC.

The chain couples TRBV11-2 to TRBJ2-1; 12 nucleotides agree with TRBD2. CDR3 length equals 19 residues. Germline assignment: CDR1 SGHAT and CDR2 FQNNGV. Unmatched junction bases numbered 16, after V lost 5 bases and J lost 5 bases. CDR3: CASSRTTDPLAGGDNEQFF. The CDR3 DNA follows: TGTGCCAGCAGCAGAACCACCGATCCACTAGCGGGGGGCGACAATGAGCAGTTCTTC.

The chain is built from TRBV5-4 and TRBJ2-1; tentatively, D is TRBD2 (6 bases). Germline-derived CDR1 and CDR2 are SGHNT and YYREEE (reference sequence). The V end was cut by 10 bases, the J end by 5 bases, with 16 bases between. The CDR3 has 13 amino acids. The CDR3 here is CAFVISGDNEQFF. CDR3 in DNA: TGTGCCTTCGTTATTTCGGGGGACAATGAGCAGTTCTTC.

The chain carries TRBV4-3 and TRBJ2-1; 7 nucleotides align to TRBD1. CDR3 length equals 16 residues. V gave up 2 bases and J gave up 0 bases; unmatched junction bases: 4. CDR1 LGHNA and CDR2 YSLEER come from the germline V gene. CDR3 amino acids: CASSQLQGSSYNEQFF. The CDR3 DNA is TGCGCCAGCAGCCAACTACAGGGGAGCTCCTACAATGAGCAGTTCTTC.

The V and J genes are TRBV29-1 and TRBJ1-4, with TRBD1 identical over 7 bases. V shed 6 bases and J 5 bases; nucleotides not matched to a gene: 6. Germline V gene data show CDR1 as SQVTM and CDR2 as ANQGSEA. The CDR3 totals 13 residues. For the CDR3, the DNA is TGCAGCGTCCCCGGGACAGAGAATGAAAAACTGTTTTTT. Its protein product is CSVPGTENEKLFF.

The chain couples TRBV11-2 to TRBJ2-1, with TRBD2 identical over 10 bases. The CDR3 sequence is 18 residues long. V gave up 0 bases and J gave up 4 bases; unmatched junction bases: 9. CDR1 is SGHAT, CDR2 FQNNGV, per germline. In DNA form, the CDR3 reads TGTGCCAGCAGCTTAGATCCGCAACTAGCGGGGCTTTACAATGAGCAGTTCTTC. Its protein product is CASSLDPQLAGLYNEQFF.

The CDR3 region is CASSSGPIGGMNTEAFF. CDR3 sequence (DNA): TGTGCCAGCAGCTCCGGGCCAATCGGAGGCATGAACACTGAAGCTTTCTTT. The V and J genes are TRBV4-2 and TRBJ1-1; D remains ambiguous. The CDR3 is made up of 17 amino acids. Trimming removed 5 bases from V and 0 bases from J, with 19 bases in between. Per germline, CDR1 LGHNA and CDR2 YNFKEQ.

This chain links TRBV30 with TRBJ1-6, with 7 bases aligning to TRBD1. The CDR3 has 14 amino acids. Germline assignment: CDR1 GTSNPN and CDR2 SVGIG (reference sequence). J gave up 12 bases and V 3 bases, and 11 bases lay outside the gene matches. CDR3 loop: CAWRLRDRARPLHF. The CDR3 nucleotides are TGTGCCTGGAGACTCCGAGACAGGGCCCGACCCCTCCACTTT.

This sequence joins TRBV6-5 and TRBJ1-5, with D perhaps TRBD1 (5 bases). The germline V and J ends were trimmed by 5 bases and 4 bases, with 9 bases remaining between them. Germline V gene sequence: CDR1 MNHEY, CDR2 SVGAGI. The CDR3 runs 13 residues. This CDR3 reads CASSQGRNQPQHF. The CDR3 nucleotides are TGTGCCAGCAGTCAGGGTCGGAATCAGCCCCAGCATTTT.

The CDR3 DNA reads as TGTGCCAGCAGCTTGGGGGGGGTGGTGAACACTGAAGCTTTCTTT. This translates into CASSLGGVVNTEAFF. The V call is TRBV5-6, the J call TRBJ1-1; D is perhaps TRBD1 (5 bases). Between the trimmed V and J ends, which lost 0 bases and 0 bases, there was a span of 9 bases. CDR1 and CDR2 from the germline V gene are SGHDT and YYEEEE. This CDR3 spans 15 amino acids.

V gene TRBV5-5 combines with J gene TRBJ1-2; a possible D gene is TRBD1 (6 bases). Looked up from germline, CDR1 is SGHKS and CDR2 is YYEKEE (reference sequence). Trimming cost V 4 bases and J 3 bases, with 10 bases left between them. The CDR3 covers 13 residues. This chain's CDR3 is CASSRTVDYGYTF. CDR3 sequence (DNA): TGTGCCAGCAGCCGGACAGTAGACTATGGCTACACCTTC.

The rearrangement links TRBV5-1 to TRBJ1-1; possibly TRBD1 for D (5 bases). The CDR3 totals 14 residues. Trimming stripped 5 bases from V and 2 bases from J, with 13 bases between. Germline CDR1 is SGHRS and CDR2 is YFSETQ. The CDR3 DNA is TGCGCCAGCAGGGACACGCGATACAACACTGAAGCTTTCTTT. Residues: CASRDTRYNTEAFF.